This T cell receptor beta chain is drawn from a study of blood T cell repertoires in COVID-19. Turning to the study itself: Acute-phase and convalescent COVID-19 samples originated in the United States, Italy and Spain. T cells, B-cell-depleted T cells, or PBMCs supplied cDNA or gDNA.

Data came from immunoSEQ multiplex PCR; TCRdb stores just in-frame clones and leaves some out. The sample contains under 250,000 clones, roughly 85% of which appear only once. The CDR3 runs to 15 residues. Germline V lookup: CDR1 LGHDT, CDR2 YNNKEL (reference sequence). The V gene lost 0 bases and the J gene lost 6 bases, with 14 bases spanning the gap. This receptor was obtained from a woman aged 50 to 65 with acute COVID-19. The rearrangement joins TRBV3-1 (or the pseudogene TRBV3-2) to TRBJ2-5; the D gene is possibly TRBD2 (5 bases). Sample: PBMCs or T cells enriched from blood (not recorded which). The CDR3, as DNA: TGTGCCAGCAGCCAAGAGCCTACCCGGGGAAAGACCCAGTACTTC. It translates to CASSQEPTRGKTQYF.